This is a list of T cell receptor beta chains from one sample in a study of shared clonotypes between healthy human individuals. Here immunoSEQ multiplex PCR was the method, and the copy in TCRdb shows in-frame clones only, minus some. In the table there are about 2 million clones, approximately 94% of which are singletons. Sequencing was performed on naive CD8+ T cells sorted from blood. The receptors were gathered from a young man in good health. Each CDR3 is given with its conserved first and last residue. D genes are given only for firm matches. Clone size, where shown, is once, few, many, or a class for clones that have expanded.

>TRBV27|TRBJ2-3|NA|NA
CASRDEQSPTDTQYF
TGTGCCAGCCGAGACGAACAGAGTCCTACAGATACGCAGTATTTT
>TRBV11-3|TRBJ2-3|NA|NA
CASSRFSADTQYF
TGTGCCAGCAGCCGATTTTCGGCAGATACGCAGTATTTT
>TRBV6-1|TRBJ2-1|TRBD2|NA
CASSEVFGGRNEQFF
TGTGCCAGCAGTGAAGTTTTCGGGGGGAGGAATGAGCAGTTCTTC
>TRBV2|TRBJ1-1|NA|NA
CASSYLTGTNTEAFF
TGTGCCAGCAGTTACCTAACAGGGACGAACACTGAAGCTTTCTTT
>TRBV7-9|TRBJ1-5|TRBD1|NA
CASSLGVGTGNYSNQPQHF
TGTGCCAGCAGCTTAGGGGTCGGGACAGGGAACTATAGCAATCAGCCCCAGCATTTT
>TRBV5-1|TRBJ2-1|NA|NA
CASSLEVGDEQFF
TGCGCCAGCAGCTTGGAGGTAGGGGATGAGCAGTTCTTC
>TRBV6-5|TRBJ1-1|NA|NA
CASSYLSTDTEAFF
TGTGCCAGCAGTTATCTTAGTACAGACACTGAAGCTTTCTTT
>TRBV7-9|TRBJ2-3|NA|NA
CASSVDRRGPPGTDTQYF
TGTGCCAGCAGCGTCGATCGGCGGGGGCCTCCGGGCACAGATACGCAGTATTTT
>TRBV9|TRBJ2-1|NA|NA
CASSAQPSIAIFEQFF
TGTGCCAGCAGCGCACAGCCAAGCATCGCCATATTTGAGCAGTTCTTC
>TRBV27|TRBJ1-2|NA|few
CASSLSGRDYGYTF
TGTGCCAGCAGTTTGTCAGGGCGCGACTATGGCTACACCTTC
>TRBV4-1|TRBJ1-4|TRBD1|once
CASSLVPGQGEKLFF
TGCGCCAGCAGCCTCGTCCCGGGACAGGGGGAAAAACTGTTTTTT
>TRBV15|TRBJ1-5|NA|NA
CATSKLFQGNSNQPQHF
TGTGCCACCAGCAAGCTCTTCCAGGGAAATAGCAATCAGCCCCAGCATTTT
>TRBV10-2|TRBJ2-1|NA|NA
CASSVDSEYDEQFF
TGCGCCAGCAGCGTCGACTCGGAGTATGATGAGCAGTTCTTC
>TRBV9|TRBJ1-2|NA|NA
CASSVATGGYGYTF
TGTGCCAGCAGCGTAGCAACGGGGGGCTATGGCTACACCTTC
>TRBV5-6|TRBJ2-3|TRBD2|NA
CASSLEAGGTDTQYF
TGTGCCAGCAGCTTGGAAGCGGGGGGGACAGATACGCAGTATTTT
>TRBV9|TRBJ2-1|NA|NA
CASSPRPNEQFF
TGTGCCAGCAGCCCAAGGCCCAATGAGCAGTTCTTC
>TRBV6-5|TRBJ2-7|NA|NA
CASSYSMVTEQYF
TGTGCCAGCAGTTACTCGATGGTAACCGAGCAGTACTTC
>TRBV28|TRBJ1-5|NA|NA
CASTNDAGSNQPQHF
TGTGCCAGCACGAACGATGCTGGCAGCAATCAGCCCCAGCATTTT
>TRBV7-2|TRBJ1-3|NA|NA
CASSLGVSPGNTIYF
TGTGCCAGCAGCTTAGGGGTTTCTCCCGGAAACACCATATATTTT
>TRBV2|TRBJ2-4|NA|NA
CASRPRGIGGNIQYF
TGTGCCAGCAGACCCAGGGGAATTGGGGGGAACATTCAGTACTTC
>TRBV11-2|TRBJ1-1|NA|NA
CASSLTLGGNTEAFF
TGTGCCAGCAGCTTAACGTTAGGGGGGAACACTGAAGCTTTCTTT
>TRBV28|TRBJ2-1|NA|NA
CASSPPGTEYNEQFF
TGTGCCAGCAGTCCCCCTGGGACCGAATACAATGAGCAGTTCTTC
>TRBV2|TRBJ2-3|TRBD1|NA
CASKLGQGAVDTQYF
TGTGCCAGCAAACTCGGACAGGGGGCCGTAGATACGCAGTATTTT
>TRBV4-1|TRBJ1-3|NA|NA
CASSQNTADSGNTIYF
TGCGCCAGCAGCCAAAACACAGCAGACTCTGGAAACACCATATATTTT
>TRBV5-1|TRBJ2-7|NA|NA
CASSLGDYPYEQYF
TGCGCCAGCAGCTTAGGAGACTACCCCTACGAGCAGTACTTC
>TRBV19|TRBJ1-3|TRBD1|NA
CASSPSGQASGNTIYF
TGTGCCAGTAGCCCCTCGGGACAGGCCTCTGGAAACACCATATATTTT
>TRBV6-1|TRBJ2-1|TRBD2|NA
CASSAPSGPYNEQFF
TGTGCCAGCAGTGCGCCTAGCGGGCCCTACAATGAGCAGTTCTTC
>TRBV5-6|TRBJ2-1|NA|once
CASSFVGEYNNEQFF
TGTGCCAGCAGCTTCGTGGGGGAATATAACAATGAGCAGTTCTTC
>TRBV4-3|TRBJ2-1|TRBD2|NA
CASSPLADSYNEQFF
TGCGCCAGCAGCCCGCTAGCGGACTCCTACAATGAGCAGTTCTTC
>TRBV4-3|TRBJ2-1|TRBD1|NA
CASSPDRTYNEQFF
TGCGCCAGCAGCCCGGACAGGACCTACAATGAGCAGTTCTTC
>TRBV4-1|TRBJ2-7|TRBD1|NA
CASSPGTGRYEQYF
TGCGCCAGCAGCCCCGGGACAGGGAGGTACGAGCAGTACTTC
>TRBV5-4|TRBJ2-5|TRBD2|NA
CASSFGGAAETQYF
TGTGCCAGCAGCTTCGGGGGGGCCGCAGAGACCCAGTACTTC
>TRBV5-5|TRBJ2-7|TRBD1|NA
CASSYGQANSYEQYF
TGTGCCAGCAGCTACGGACAGGCGAACTCCTACGAGCAGTACTTC
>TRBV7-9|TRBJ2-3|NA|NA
CASSALELGPTIDTQYF
TGTGCCAGCAGCGCGTTGGAGCTGGGTCCCACAATAGATACGCAGTATTTT
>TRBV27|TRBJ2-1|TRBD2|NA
CASSWTSGSSITYNEQFF
TGTGCCAGCAGTTGGACTAGCGGGTCCTCTATCACCTACAATGAGCAGTTCTTC
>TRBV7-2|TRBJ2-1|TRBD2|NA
CASSDGTSGSDEQFF
TGTGCCAGCAGCGACGGGACTAGCGGGAGTGATGAGCAGTTCTTC
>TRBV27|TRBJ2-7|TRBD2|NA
CASGVEAGGNYYEQYF
TGTGCCAGCGGGGTTGAAGCGGGGGGAAATTATTACGAGCAGTACTTC
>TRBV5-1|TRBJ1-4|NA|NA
CASSLVFGAGAEKLFF
TGCGCCAGCAGCTTGGTGTTCGGGGCGGGTGCTGAAAAACTGTTTTTT
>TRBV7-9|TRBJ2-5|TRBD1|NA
CASSLSTGEETQYF
TGTGCCAGCAGCTTAAGCACAGGGGAAGAGACCCAGTACTTC
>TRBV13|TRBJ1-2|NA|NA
CASSLGAADGYTF
TGTGCCAGCAGCTTAGGCGCAGCAGATGGCTACACCTTC
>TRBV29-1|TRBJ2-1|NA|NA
CSAEPGYNEQFF
TGCAGCGCCGAACCCGGGTACAATGAGCAGTTCTTC
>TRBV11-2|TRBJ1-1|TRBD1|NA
CASSLDPQGALSEAFF
TGTGCCAGCAGCTTAGATCCCCAGGGGGCTCTTTCTGAAGCTTTCTTT
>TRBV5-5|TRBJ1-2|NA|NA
CASSLVVENLYGYTF
TGTGCCAGCAGCTTGGTTGTAGAGAACCTCTATGGCTACACCTTC
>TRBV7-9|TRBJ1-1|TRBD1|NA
CASSLEDRAETEAFF
TGTGCCAGCAGCTTAGAGGACAGGGCAGAAACTGAAGCTTTCTTT
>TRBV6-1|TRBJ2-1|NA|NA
CASGARDGDNEQFF
TGTGCCAGCGGCGCCCGGGACGGAGACAATGAGCAGTTCTTC
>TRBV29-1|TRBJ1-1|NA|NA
CSVDVDRTEAFF
TGCAGCGTTGATGTGGACAGAACTGAAGCTTTCTTT
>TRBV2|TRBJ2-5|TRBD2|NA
CASARGDLSPETQYF
TGTGCCAGCGCGCGGGGGGACTTAAGTCCAGAGACCCAGTACTTC
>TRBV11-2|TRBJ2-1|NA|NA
CASSLGGDEQFF
TGTGCCAGCAGCTTAGGGGGGGATGAGCAGTTCTTC
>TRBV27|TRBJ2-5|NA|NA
CASSLQGAVLVGETQYF
TGTGCCAGCAGCTTACAGGGAGCGGTATTGGTTGGGGAGACCCAGTACTTC
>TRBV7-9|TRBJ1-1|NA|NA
CASSLDRVVNTEAFF
TGTGCCAGCAGCTTAGATAGGGTGGTGAACACTGAAGCTTTCTTT
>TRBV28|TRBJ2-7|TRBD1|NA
CASRTGQGRYEQYF
TGTGCCAGCAGAACGGGACAGGGGAGGTACGAGCAGTACTTC